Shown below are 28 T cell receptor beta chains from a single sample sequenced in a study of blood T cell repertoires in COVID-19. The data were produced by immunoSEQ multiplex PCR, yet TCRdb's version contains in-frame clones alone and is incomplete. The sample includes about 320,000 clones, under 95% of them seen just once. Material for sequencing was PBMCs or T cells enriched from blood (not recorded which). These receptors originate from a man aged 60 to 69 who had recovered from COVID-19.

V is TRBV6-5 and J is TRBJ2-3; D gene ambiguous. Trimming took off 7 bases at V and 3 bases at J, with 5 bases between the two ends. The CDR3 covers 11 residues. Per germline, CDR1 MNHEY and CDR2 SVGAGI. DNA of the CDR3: TGTGCCAGCACCCAAACAGATACGCAGTATTTT. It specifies CASTQTDTQYF.

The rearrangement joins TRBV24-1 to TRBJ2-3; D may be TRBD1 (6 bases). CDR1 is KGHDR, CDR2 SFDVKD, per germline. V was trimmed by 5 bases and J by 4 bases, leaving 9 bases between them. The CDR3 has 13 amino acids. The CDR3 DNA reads TGTGCCACCAGTGCTGGGGGCGCAGATACGCAGTATTTT. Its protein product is CATSAGGADTQYF.

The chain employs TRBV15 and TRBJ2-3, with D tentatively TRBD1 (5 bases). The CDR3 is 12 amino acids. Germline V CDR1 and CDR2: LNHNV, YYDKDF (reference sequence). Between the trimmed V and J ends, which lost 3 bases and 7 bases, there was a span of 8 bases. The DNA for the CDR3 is TGTGCCACCAGCAGTCAGGGCAATACGCAGTATTTT. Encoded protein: CATSSQGNTQYF.

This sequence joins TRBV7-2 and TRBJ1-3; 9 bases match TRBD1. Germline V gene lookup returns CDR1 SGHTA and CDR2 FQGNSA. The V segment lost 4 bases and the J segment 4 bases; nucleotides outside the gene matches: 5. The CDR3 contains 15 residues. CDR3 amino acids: CASSWGTGMGNTIYF. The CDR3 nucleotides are TGTGCCAGCAGCTGGGGGACAGGGATGGGAAACACCATATATTTT.

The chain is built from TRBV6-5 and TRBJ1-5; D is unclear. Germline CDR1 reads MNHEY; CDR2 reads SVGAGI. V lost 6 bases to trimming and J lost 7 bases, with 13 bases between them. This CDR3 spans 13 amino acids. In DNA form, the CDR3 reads TGTGCCAGCAGAACACGGGAACGCCAGCCCCAGCATTTT. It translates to CASRTRERQPQHF.

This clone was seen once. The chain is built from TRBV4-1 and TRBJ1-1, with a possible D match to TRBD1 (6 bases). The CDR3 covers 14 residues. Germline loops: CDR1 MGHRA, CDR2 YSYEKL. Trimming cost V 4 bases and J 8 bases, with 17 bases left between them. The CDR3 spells CASSLALLGQEAFF. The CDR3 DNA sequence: TGCGCCAGCAGCCTCGCCCTCCTTGGACAGGAAGCTTTCTTT.

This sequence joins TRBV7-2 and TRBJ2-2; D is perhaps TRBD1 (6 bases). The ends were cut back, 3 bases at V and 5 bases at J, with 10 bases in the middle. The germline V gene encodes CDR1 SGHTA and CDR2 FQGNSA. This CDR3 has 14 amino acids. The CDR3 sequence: CASSFGTTTGELFF. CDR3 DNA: TGTGCCAGCAGCTTCGGGACAACGACCGGGGAGCTGTTTTTT.

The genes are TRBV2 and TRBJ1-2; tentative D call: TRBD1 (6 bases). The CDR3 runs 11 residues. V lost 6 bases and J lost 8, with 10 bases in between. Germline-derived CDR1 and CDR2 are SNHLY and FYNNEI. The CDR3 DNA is TGTGCCAGCAGAACAGGGCTCGGCTACACCTTC. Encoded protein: CASRTGLGYTF.

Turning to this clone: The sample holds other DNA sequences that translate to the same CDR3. CDR3 sequence reads: CASSLGLAGSSYNEQFF. The CDR3 nucleotides are TGCGCCAGCAGCTTGGGACTAGCGGGGAGCTCCTACAATGAGCAGTTCTTC. The chain couples TRBV5-1 to TRBJ2-1, with 11 bases identical to TRBD2. Losses at the gene ends were 0 bases for V and 0 bases for J; bases not matched to a gene: 2. The CDR3 has 17 residues. Germline-derived CDR1 and CDR2 are SGHRS and YFSETQ. Based on the CDR3 plus reference TRBV5-1 and TRBJ2-1, the full variable domain is KAGVTQTPRYLIKTRGQQVTLSCSPISGHRSVSWYQQTPGQGLQFLFEYFSETQRNKGNFPGRFSGRQFSNSRSEMNVSTLELGDSALYLCASSLGLAGSSYNEQFFGPGTRLTVL.

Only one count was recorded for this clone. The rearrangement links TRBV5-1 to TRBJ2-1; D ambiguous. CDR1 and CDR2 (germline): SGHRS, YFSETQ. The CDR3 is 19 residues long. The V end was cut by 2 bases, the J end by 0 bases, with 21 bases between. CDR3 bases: TGCGCCAGCAGCTTCCGTCTTTCCGTCGCACCGAGCTCCTACAATGAGCAGTTCTTC. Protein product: CASSFRLSVAPSSYNEQFF.

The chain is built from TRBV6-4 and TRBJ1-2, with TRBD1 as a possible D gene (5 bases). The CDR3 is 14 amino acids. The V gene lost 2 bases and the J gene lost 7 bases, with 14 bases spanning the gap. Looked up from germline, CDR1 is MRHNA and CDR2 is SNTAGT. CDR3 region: CASSDGAGRSGYTF. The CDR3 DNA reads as TGTGCCAGCAGTGACGGGGCAGGGCGGAGTGGCTACACCTTC.

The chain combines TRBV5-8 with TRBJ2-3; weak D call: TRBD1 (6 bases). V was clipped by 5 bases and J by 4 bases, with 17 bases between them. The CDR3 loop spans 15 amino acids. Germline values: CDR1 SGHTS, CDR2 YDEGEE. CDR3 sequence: CASRPTGNGADTQYF. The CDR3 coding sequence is TGTGCCAGCAGACCCACAGGGAATGGGGCAGATACGCAGTATTTT.

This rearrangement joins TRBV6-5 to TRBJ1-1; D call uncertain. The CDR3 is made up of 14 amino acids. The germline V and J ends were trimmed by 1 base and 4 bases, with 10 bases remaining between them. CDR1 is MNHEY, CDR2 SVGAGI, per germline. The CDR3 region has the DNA TGTGCCAGCAGTTACTTCCCGAGGTCCACTGAAGCTTTCTTT. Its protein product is CASSYFPRSTEAFF.

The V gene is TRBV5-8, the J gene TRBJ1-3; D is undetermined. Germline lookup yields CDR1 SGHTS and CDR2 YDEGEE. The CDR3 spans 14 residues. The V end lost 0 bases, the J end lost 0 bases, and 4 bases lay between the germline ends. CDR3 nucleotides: TGTGCCAGCAGCTTGGCCCACTCTGGAAACACCATATATTTT. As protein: CASSLAHSGNTIYF.

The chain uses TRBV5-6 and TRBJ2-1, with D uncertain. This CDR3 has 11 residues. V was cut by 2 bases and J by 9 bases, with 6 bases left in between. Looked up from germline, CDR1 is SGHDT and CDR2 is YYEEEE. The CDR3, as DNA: TGTGCCAGCAGCTTTGCCAGTGAGCAGTTCTTC. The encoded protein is CASSFASEQFF.

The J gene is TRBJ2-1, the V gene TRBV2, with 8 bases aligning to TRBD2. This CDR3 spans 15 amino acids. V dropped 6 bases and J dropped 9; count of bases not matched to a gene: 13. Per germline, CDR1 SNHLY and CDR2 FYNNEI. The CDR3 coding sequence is TGTGCCAGCAGGGGGGAGTTAGCGGGAAAAGGTGAGCAGTTCTTC. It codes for CASRGELAGKGEQFF.

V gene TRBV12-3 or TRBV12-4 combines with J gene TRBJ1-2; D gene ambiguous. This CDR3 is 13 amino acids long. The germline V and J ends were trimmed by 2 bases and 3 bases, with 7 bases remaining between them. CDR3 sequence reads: CASSLMAYYGYTF. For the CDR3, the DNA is TGTGCCAGCAGTTTAATGGCCTACTATGGCTACACCTTC.

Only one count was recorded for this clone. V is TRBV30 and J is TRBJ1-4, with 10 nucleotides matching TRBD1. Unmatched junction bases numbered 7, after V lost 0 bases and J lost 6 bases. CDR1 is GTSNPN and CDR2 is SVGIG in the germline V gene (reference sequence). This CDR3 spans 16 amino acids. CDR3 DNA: TGTGCCTGGAGTGTTCCGAAGACAGGGGGCTATGAAAAACTGTTTTTT. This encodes CAWSVPKTGGYEKLFF.

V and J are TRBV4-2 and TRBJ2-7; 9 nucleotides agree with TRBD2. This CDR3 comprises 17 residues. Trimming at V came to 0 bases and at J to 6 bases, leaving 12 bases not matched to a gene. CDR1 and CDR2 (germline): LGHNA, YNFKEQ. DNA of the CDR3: TGTGCCAGCAGCCAAGATCCCCATGCGGGAGGGCCTTCCGAGCAGTACTTC. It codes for CASSQDPHAGGPSEQYF.

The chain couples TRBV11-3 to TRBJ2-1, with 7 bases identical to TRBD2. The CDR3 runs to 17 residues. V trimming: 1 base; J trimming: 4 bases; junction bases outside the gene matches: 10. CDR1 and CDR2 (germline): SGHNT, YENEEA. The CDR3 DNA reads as TGTGCCAGCAGCTTAGGGGGCGGGGGTCCCCGATACAATGAGCAGTTCTTC. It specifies CASSLGGGGPRYNEQFF.

The CDR3 coding sequence is TGTGTAGTGGGGGGACACAATGAGCAGTTCTTC. Translated, it gives CVVGGHNEQFF. V and J are TRBV19 and TRBJ2-1, with a weak D call TRBD2 (6 bases). CDR3 length: 11 amino acids. Germline V gene data show CDR1 as LNHDA and CDR2 as SQIVND (reference sequence).

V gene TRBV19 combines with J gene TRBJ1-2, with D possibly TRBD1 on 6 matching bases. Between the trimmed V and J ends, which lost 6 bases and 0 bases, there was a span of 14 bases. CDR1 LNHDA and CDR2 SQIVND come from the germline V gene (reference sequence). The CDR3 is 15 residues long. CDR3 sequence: CASRRQETTNYGYTF. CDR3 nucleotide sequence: TGTGCCAGTAGGCGACAGGAGACGACTAACTATGGCTACACCTTC.

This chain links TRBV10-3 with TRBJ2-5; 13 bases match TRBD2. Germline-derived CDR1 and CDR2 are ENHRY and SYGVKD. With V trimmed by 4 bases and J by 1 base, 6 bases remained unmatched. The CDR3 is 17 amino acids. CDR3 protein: CAISGGTSGVLQETQYF. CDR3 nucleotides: TGTGCCATCAGTGGGGGGACTAGCGGGGTCCTCCAAGAGACCCAGTACTTC.

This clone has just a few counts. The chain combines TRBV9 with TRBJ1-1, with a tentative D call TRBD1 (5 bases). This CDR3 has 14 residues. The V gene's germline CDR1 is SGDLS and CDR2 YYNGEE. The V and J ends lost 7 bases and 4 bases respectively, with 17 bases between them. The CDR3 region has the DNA TGTGCCAGCCAGAAGGCGACAGCTTTCACTGAAGCTTTCTTT. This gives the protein CASQKATAFTEAFF.

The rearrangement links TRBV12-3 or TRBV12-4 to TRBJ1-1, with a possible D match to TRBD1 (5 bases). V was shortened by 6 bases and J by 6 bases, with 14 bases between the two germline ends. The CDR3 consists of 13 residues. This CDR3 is CASSRSTGAEAFF. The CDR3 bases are TGTGCCAGCAGCCGCTCCACGGGGGCTGAAGCTTTCTTT.

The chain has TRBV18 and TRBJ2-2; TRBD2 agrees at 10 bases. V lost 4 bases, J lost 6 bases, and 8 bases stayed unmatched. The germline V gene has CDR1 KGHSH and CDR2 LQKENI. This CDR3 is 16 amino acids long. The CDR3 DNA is TGTGCCAGCTCACGAGGGACTAGCGCGGGGGCCGGGGAGCTGTTTTTT. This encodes CASSRGTSAGAGELFF.

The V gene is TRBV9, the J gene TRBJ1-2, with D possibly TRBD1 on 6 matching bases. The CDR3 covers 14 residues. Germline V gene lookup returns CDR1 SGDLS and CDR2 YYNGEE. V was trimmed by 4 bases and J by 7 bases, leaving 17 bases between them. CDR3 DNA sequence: TGTGCCAGCAGCCTCCGAACAGGGCTTCGTGGCTACACCTTC. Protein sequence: CASSLRTGLRGYTF.

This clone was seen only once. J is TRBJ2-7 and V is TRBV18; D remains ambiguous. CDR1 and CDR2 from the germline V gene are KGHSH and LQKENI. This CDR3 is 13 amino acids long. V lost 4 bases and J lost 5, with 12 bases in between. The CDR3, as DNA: TGTGCCAGCTCACGCGGCCTCTCGAACGAGCAGTACTTC. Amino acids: CASSRGLSNEQYF.